A selection of T cell receptor beta chains follows, all from one sample in a study of T-cell memory formation after mild COVID-19. TCRdb used MiXCR to reprocess the 5' RACE reads, holding one entry per CDR3 protein. The profile shows about 100,000 distinct CDR3 sequences, roughly 11% of them singletons. Sequencing was done on a sample of PBMCs or a T cell subset sorted from them (not recorded which). The receptor source for this set is a man aged 18 to 29 who had mild COVID-19 (a few samples of this study predate the infection). Cell type and time point are not known. Both conserved end residues are part of each CDR3. Fields, in order: CDR3 protein, CDR3 DNA, D gene, V gene, J gene, clone size. The D gene is left open where the match is weak. The size entry is marked missing in some rows and otherwise reads once, few, many or a size class.

cdr3_aa: CSASLSPDSPGGTEAFF
cdr3_nt: TGCAGTGCTAGTTTATCGCCGGACAGCCCGGGGGGGACTGAAGCTTTCTTT
d_call: .
v_call: TRBV20-1
j_call: TRBJ1-1
clone_size: .

cdr3_aa: CASSQVTDDYGYTF
cdr3_nt: TGCGCCAGCAGCCAAGTTACAGACGACTATGGCTACACCTTC
d_call: .
v_call: TRBV4-1
j_call: TRBJ1-2
clone_size: few

cdr3_aa: CASSYGDRGYGYTF
cdr3_nt: TGTGCCAGCAGTTACGGGGACAGGGGGTATGGCTACACCTTC
d_call: TRBD1
v_call: TRBV6-5
j_call: TRBJ1-2
clone_size: .

cdr3_aa: CASSQLDGGRANVLTF
cdr3_nt: TGCGCCAGCAGCCAGCTGGACGGCGGAAGGGCCAACGTCCTGACTTTC
d_call: .
v_call: TRBV4-3
j_call: TRBJ2-6
clone_size: .

cdr3_aa: CASLWGATTDTQYF
cdr3_nt: TGTGCCAGTCTTTGGGGGGCGACCACAGATACGCAGTATTTT
d_call: .
v_call: TRBV19
j_call: TRBJ2-3
clone_size: few

cdr3_aa: CASSAQGSPLGEAFF
cdr3_nt: TGTGCCAGCAGCGCTCAAGGAAGCCCGCTTGGTGAAGCTTTCTTT
d_call: .
v_call: TRBV9
j_call: TRBJ1-1
clone_size: .

cdr3_aa: CASHLEGQPQHF
cdr3_nt: TGTGCCAGTCATCTGGAGGGACAGCCCCAGCATTTT
d_call: .
v_call: TRBV19
j_call: TRBJ1-5
clone_size: few

cdr3_aa: CASSESLGGDTQYF
cdr3_nt: TGCGCCAGCAGTGAGTCGTTGGGGGGGGATACGCAGTATTTT
d_call: TRBD2
v_call: TRBV10-1
j_call: TRBJ2-3
clone_size: .

cdr3_aa: CASSLARQEPQETQYF
cdr3_nt: TGCGCCAGCAGCTTGGCCCGACAGGAGCCTCAAGAGACCCAGTACTTC
d_call: .
v_call: TRBV5-1
j_call: TRBJ2-5
clone_size: .

cdr3_aa: CASSWSGTDAYEQYF
cdr3_nt: TGCGCCAGCAGCTGGTCCGGGACAGATGCCTACGAGCAGTACTTC
d_call: TRBD1
v_call: TRBV5-1
j_call: TRBJ2-7
clone_size: few

cdr3_aa: CASLPSQGSATEAFF
cdr3_nt: TGTGCCAGCCTCCCATCCCAGGGATCGGCGACTGAAGCTTTCTTT
d_call: .
v_call: TRBV27
j_call: TRBJ1-1
clone_size: .

cdr3_aa: CASSNQGAGAYEQYF
cdr3_nt: TGTGCCAGCAGTAATCAAGGGGCAGGGGCCTACGAGCAGTACTTC
d_call: .
v_call: TRBV12-3/TRBV12-4
j_call: TRBJ2-7
clone_size: .

cdr3_aa: CASGRTGDGYTF
cdr3_nt: TGTGCCAGCGGCCGGACAGGGGATGGCTACACCTTC
d_call: TRBD1
v_call: TRBV27
j_call: TRBJ1-2
clone_size: .

cdr3_aa: CASSQDSYQPQHF
cdr3_nt: TGCGCCAGCAGCCAAGATTCATACCAGCCCCAGCATTTT
d_call: .
v_call: TRBV4-1
j_call: TRBJ1-5
clone_size: few

cdr3_aa: CATSSRQQYNEQFF
cdr3_nt: TGTGCCACCAGCAGTCGACAGCAGTACAATGAGCAGTTCTTC
d_call: .
v_call: TRBV24-1
j_call: TRBJ2-1
clone_size: few

cdr3_aa: CSGQEDSNQPQHF
cdr3_nt: TGCAGTGGACAGGAGGATAGCAATCAGCCCCAGCATTTT
d_call: .
v_call: TRBV20-1
j_call: TRBJ1-5
clone_size: few

cdr3_aa: CASSSPPSTSDTQYF
cdr3_nt: TGTGCCAGCAGCTCACCCCCGTCGACCTCAGATACGCAGTATTTT
d_call: .
v_call: TRBV7-9
j_call: TRBJ2-3
clone_size: few

cdr3_aa: CAISETTGYGELFF
cdr3_nt: TGTGCCATCAGTGAAACGACGGGCTACGGGGAGCTGTTTTTT
d_call: .
v_call: TRBV10-3
j_call: TRBJ2-2
clone_size: .

cdr3_aa: CASSSTIGTGEMNTEAFF
cdr3_nt: TGTGCCAGCAGCTCAACAATCGGGACCGGAGAGATGAACACTGAAGCTTTCTTT
d_call: .
v_call: TRBV5-6
j_call: TRBJ1-1
clone_size: few

cdr3_aa: CASSQVIYGVNEQFF
cdr3_nt: TGCGCCAGCAGCCAAGTTATATACGGAGTAAATGAGCAGTTCTTC
d_call: .
v_call: TRBV4-1
j_call: TRBJ2-1
clone_size: .

cdr3_aa: CASIKLAGDSSTDTQYF
cdr3_nt: TGTGCCAGCATCAAACTAGCGGGGGACTCTAGCACAGATACGCAGTATTTT
d_call: TRBD2
v_call: TRBV12-3/TRBV12-4
j_call: TRBJ2-3
clone_size: few

cdr3_aa: CASSLPSGAYSTGELFF
cdr3_nt: TGCGCCAGCAGCTTGCCTAGCGGGGCTTATAGCACCGGGGAGCTGTTTTTT
d_call: TRBD2
v_call: TRBV5-1
j_call: TRBJ2-2
clone_size: .

cdr3_aa: CASVGPAEIAKALFF
cdr3_nt: TGTGCCAGCGTTGGGCCAGCTGAAATTGCTAAGGCACTTTTCTTC
d_call: .
v_call: TRBV2
j_call: TRBJ2-7
clone_size: few

cdr3_aa: CASSGISKTRGNTEAFF
cdr3_nt: TGTGCCAGCAGTGGGATCTCAAAGACACGGGGGAACACTGAAGCTTTCTTT
d_call: .
v_call: TRBV25-1
j_call: TRBJ1-1
clone_size: .

cdr3_aa: CASNPSPGNTEAFF
cdr3_nt: TGTGCCAGCAATCCCTCGCCCGGGAACACTGAAGCTTTCTTT
d_call: .
v_call: TRBV12-3/TRBV12-4
j_call: TRBJ1-1
clone_size: few

cdr3_aa: CASSLSNSPLHF
cdr3_nt: TGTGCCAGCAGTTTATCTAATTCACCCCTCCACTTT
d_call: .
v_call: TRBV27
j_call: TRBJ1-6
clone_size: .

cdr3_aa: CSVGTGPVYEQYF
cdr3_nt: TGCAGCGTGGGTACAGGGCCTGTCTACGAGCAGTACTTC
d_call: .
v_call: TRBV29-1
j_call: TRBJ2-7
clone_size: few

cdr3_aa: CASSVLAGGHNQETQYF
cdr3_nt: TGTGCCAGCTCGGTGCTAGCGGGGGGACACAACCAAGAGACCCAGTACTTC
d_call: TRBD2
v_call: TRBV3-1
j_call: TRBJ2-5
clone_size: many

cdr3_aa: CASSQAPGHYRSYEQYF
cdr3_nt: TGCGCCAGCAGCCAAGCTCCAGGACACTATCGCTCCTACGAGCAGTACTTC
d_call: .
v_call: TRBV4-1
j_call: TRBJ2-7
clone_size: .

cdr3_aa: CASSLAEAGTTLGETQYF
cdr3_nt: TGTGCCAGCAGCTTAGCGGAGGCCGGGACAACTTTGGGAGAGACCCAGTACTTC
d_call: .
v_call: TRBV7-9
j_call: TRBJ2-5
clone_size: .

cdr3_aa: CASSIGQDQETQYF
cdr3_nt: TGTGCCAGCAGCATCGGACAGGACCAAGAGACCCAGTACTTC
d_call: TRBD1
v_call: TRBV5-8
j_call: TRBJ2-5
clone_size: .

cdr3_aa: CASSPPHAERLYNEQFF
cdr3_nt: TGTGCCAGCAGCCCCCCCCACGCAGAGCGGCTTTACAATGAGCAGTTCTTC
d_call: .
v_call: TRBV11-2
j_call: TRBJ2-1
clone_size: few

cdr3_aa: CASSPLGTQGTDTQYF
cdr3_nt: TGTGCCAGCAGCCCGCTGGGGACACAAGGCACAGATACGCAGTATTTT
d_call: .
v_call: TRBV27
j_call: TRBJ2-3
clone_size: few

cdr3_aa: CASTQGGAAGNTIYF
cdr3_nt: TGCGCCAGCACCCAGGGAGGGGCGGCTGGAAACACCATATATTTT
d_call: .
v_call: TRBV4-3
j_call: TRBJ1-3
clone_size: .

cdr3_aa: CASRGINQPQHF
cdr3_nt: TGTGCCAGCAGGGGAATTAATCAGCCCCAGCATTTT
d_call: .
v_call: TRBV6-6
j_call: TRBJ1-5
clone_size: .

cdr3_aa: CASSQVDEQFF
cdr3_nt: TGCGCCAGCAGCCAAGTAGATGAGCAGTTCTTC
d_call: .
v_call: TRBV4-1
j_call: TRBJ2-1
clone_size: .

cdr3_aa: CASSLGMNTEAFF
cdr3_nt: TGTGCCAGCAGTTTAGGAATGAACACTGAAGCTTTCTTT
d_call: .
v_call: TRBV27
j_call: TRBJ1-1
clone_size: .

cdr3_aa: CASRLGSAYTGELFF
cdr3_nt: TGTGCCAGCAGGCTCGGATCCGCGTACACCGGGGAGCTGTTTTTT
d_call: .
v_call: TRBV6-2/TRBV6-3
j_call: TRBJ2-2
clone_size: .

cdr3_aa: CSAHSSSYGELFF
cdr3_nt: TGCAGTGCTCATTCGTCGTCCTATGGGGAGCTGTTTTTT
d_call: .
v_call: TRBV20-1
j_call: TRBJ2-2
clone_size: few

cdr3_aa: CASSQERTSERDTQYF
cdr3_nt: TGTGCCAGCAGCCAAGAGAGGACTAGCGAAAGGGATACGCAGTATTTT
d_call: .
v_call: TRBV3-2
j_call: TRBJ2-3
clone_size: many

cdr3_aa: CASSFVLAKNIQYF
cdr3_nt: TGTGCCAGCAGCTTTGTCCTAGCCAAAAACATTCAGTACTTC
d_call: .
v_call: TRBV7-9
j_call: TRBJ2-4
clone_size: few

cdr3_aa: CASSPPTSDRFEFF
cdr3_nt: TGTGCCAGCAGCCCGCCCACTAGTGATCGTTTCGAGTTCTTC
d_call: .
v_call: TRBV7-9
j_call: TRBJ2-1
clone_size: few

cdr3_aa: CASSTLGLLVNTEAFF
cdr3_nt: TGTGCCAGTAGTACCCTCGGACTGTTGGTGAACACTGAAGCTTTCTTT
d_call: .
v_call: TRBV19
j_call: TRBJ1-1
clone_size: few

cdr3_aa: CATSRASRNTEAFF
cdr3_nt: TGTGCCACCAGCAGAGCCTCCAGGAACACTGAAGCTTTCTTT
d_call: .
v_call: TRBV15
j_call: TRBJ1-1
clone_size: few

cdr3_aa: CASSIISKETQYF
cdr3_nt: TGTGCCAGTAGTATTATCTCTAAAGAGACCCAGTACTTC
d_call: .
v_call: TRBV19
j_call: TRBJ2-5
clone_size: many

cdr3_aa: CASSHRTGSYNEQFF
cdr3_nt: TGTGCCAGCAGCCATAGGACAGGCTCCTACAATGAGCAGTTCTTC
d_call: TRBD1
v_call: TRBV7-8
j_call: TRBJ2-1
clone_size: .

cdr3_aa: CASSLVDRGGEQYF
cdr3_nt: TGTGCCAGCAGCTTAGTTGACAGGGGGGGCGAGCAGTACTTC
d_call: TRBD1
v_call: TRBV7-6
j_call: TRBJ2-7
clone_size: many

cdr3_aa: CASSLGTSSYNEQFF
cdr3_nt: TGTGCCAGCAGCCTGGGGACTAGCTCCTACAATGAGCAGTTCTTC
d_call: TRBD2
v_call: TRBV7-3
j_call: TRBJ2-1
clone_size: .

cdr3_aa: CASSVSIPELYNEQFF
cdr3_nt: TGTGCCAGCAGCGTATCTATCCCGGAGCTTTACAATGAGCAGTTCTTC
d_call: .
v_call: TRBV11-2
j_call: TRBJ2-1
clone_size: .

cdr3_aa: CASSRGAGVPNEQFF
cdr3_nt: TGTGCCAGCAGCCGCGGGGCGGGGGTCCCCAATGAGCAGTTCTTC
d_call: TRBD2
v_call: TRBV3-1
j_call: TRBJ2-1
clone_size: few